This entry is about one TCR beta chain. Its antigen is not identified. Trimming left V 1 base short and J 3 bases short, with 15 bases between. CDR3 size: 16 residues. This entry comes from a study of regulatory T cells in long-lasting Graves disease. Study-level points and caveats: Persistent disease showed a preference for TRBV28, TRBJ1-2 and TRBJ2-5.

HTBI primers from iRepertoire and Arm-PCR of CDR3 regions yielded the TCR beta libraries. TCRdb passed the multiplex PCR reads through MiXCR, listing each CDR3 protein once. The sample has 500,000 or so distinct CDR3 sequences; about 16% are singletons. The time point denotes: newly diagnosed GD, antithyroid drugs for less than 3 months. The authors made the TCR library using RNA they extracted from PBMCs. With EDTA tubes as the receptacles, about 10 milliliters of peripheral blood were drawn. A further study also used this sample, focusing on T cells in Graves' hyperthyroidism and ophthalmopathy.

The input for sequencing was peripheral blood mononuclear cells (PBMCs), taken at new diagnosis, from a patient treated with antithyroid drugs. The chain links TRBV12-3 or TRBV12-4 to TRBJ1-2; weak D call: TRBD1 (6 bases). The sequence came from a woman aged 35 to 60 with Graves disease. The CDR3 sequence is CASSLGALAGDYGYTF. The CDR3 DNA follows: TGTGCCAGCAGTTTAGGAGCCTTAGCAGGGGACTATGGCTACACCTTC.